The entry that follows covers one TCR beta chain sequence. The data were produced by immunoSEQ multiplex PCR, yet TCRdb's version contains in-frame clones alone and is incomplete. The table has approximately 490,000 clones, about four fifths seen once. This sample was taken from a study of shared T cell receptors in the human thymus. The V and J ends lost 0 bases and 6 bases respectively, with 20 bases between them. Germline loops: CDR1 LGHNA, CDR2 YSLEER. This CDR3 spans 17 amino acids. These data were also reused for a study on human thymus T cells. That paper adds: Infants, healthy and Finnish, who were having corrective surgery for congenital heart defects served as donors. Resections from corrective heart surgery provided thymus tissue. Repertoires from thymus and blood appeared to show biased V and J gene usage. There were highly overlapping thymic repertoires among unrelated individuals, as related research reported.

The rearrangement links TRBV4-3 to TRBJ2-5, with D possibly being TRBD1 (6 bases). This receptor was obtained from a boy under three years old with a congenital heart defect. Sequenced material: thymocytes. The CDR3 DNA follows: TGCGCCAGCAGCCAAGATCCGGCGCAGACAGGAGATAAGACCCAGTACTTC. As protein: CASSQDPAQTGDKTQYF.